This T cell receptor (beta chain) was observed in a study of vaccination and CD4 T cells after COVID-19. As for the study in general: Stimuli were overlapping spike peptide pools of SARS-CoV-2 and three common cold coronaviruses (HCoV-NL63, HCoV-OC43, HCoV-229E). Cultures designated as controls were supplied with a CEFX pool, an HIV-1 Nef pool, or no peptide.

The study, taken as a whole, reports: In convalescent patients, 304 of 307 vaccine-specific clones were mono-reactive for SARS-CoV-2 spike.

Sequencing of cultured CD4+ T cell DNA used the Oncomine TCR Beta short-read assay. Cultured CD4+ T cells were the source of extracted genomic DNA. In TCRdb, the PCR reads were re-called with MiXCR into one record per CDR3 protein. The sample contains 7,000 to 9,000 distinct CDR3 sequences, around 32% of which appear only once. Documented treatment: approximately 11-day PBMC culture with coronavirus spike peptide pools or control peptides (ViraFEST assay). The collection of CD4+ T cells from the unexposed donor took place before the COVID-19 pandemic (2011-2018). Antigen-specific T cell expansion with peptide pools preceded TCR sequencing in the ViraFEST approach. V was pared by 0 bases and J by 6 bases, with 4 bases of the junction left unmatched. Germline values: CDR1 DFQATT, CDR2 SNEGSKA (reference sequence). This CDR3 has 13 amino acids. This clonotype was observed a handful of times. Antigen unknown.

The clonotype was recovered from a human donor in good health. Sample: CD4+ T cells from blood, cultured in vitro. The chain is built from TRBV20-1 and TRBJ2-7; 8 bases line up with TRBD2. The CDR3 DNA reads as TGCAGTGCTAGAGAAGCGGGAGACGGCGAGCAGTACTTC. Protein product: CSAREAGDGEQYF.